The sequence of this T cell receptor beta chain was determined in a study of molecular identifiers for immune sequencing clone quantification. This clonotype was recorded at least ten times. Germline V gene lookup returns CDR1 DFQATT and CDR2 SNEGSKA (reference sequence). Unmatched junction bases numbered 7, after V lost 0 bases and J lost 3 bases. This CDR3 comprises 15 residues. MiXCR, run by TCRdb on the PCR reads, gives a single entry per CDR3 protein. The table records around 480,000 distinct CDR3 sequences, under 30% of them present only once. Sequencing used naive CD8+ T cells from blood, with Jurkat cell RNA spiked in. Subset noted: FACS-sorted CD8+CD4-CCR7+CD45RA+ naive T cells. The V gene is TRBV20-1, the J gene TRBJ2-7; 8 nucleotides match TRBD1. This sequence was found in a human donor in good health. Some libraries in this study had Jurkat cell RNA spiked in. The CDR3 DNA is TGCAGTGCTAGAGATCCCGGACAGGGTGTCTACGAGCAGTACTTC. Protein sequence: CSARDPGQGVYEQYF.